This T cell receptor (beta chain) was profiled in a study of blood T cell repertoires in COVID-19. In the study overall: Samples came from the United States, Italy and Spain, spanning acute and convalescent COVID-19. Sources were T cells, B-cell-depleted T cells, or PBMCs; the material itself was cDNA or gDNA.

As originally analysed: The assay estimated nucleated cells by amplifying reference gene primers. Here immunoSEQ multiplex PCR was the method, and the copy in TCRdb shows in-frame clones only, minus some. The DNA was the basis for D and trimming; V, J and clone size are from that table. Among about 430,000 clones listed, roughly 88% were seen once. CDR1 SGDLS and CDR2 YYNGEE come from the germline V gene. This CDR3 region has 14 residues. The V and J ends lost 1 base and 1 base respectively, with 8 bases between them. This study enrolled people aged about 18 to 100 from 24 US geographic areas. V and J are TRBV9 and TRBJ1-1; D possibly corresponds to TRBD1 (5 bases). This clonotype was obtained from a woman aged 18-30 years who had been exposed to COVID-19. Sequenced input: PBMCs or T cells enriched from blood (not recorded which). The CDR3 region is CASSVLTENTEAFF. Written as DNA, the CDR3 is TGTGCCAGCAGCGTATTGACAGAGAACACTGAAGCTTTCTTT. The full variable domain, with the rest looked up from reference TRBV9 and TRBJ1-1, is DSGVTQTPKHLITATGQRVTLRCSPRSGDLSVYWYQQSLDQGLQFLIQYYNGEERAKGNILERFSAQQFPDLHSELNLSSLELGDSALYFCASSVLTENTEAFFGQGTRLTVV.